The rows below give T cell receptor beta chains drawn from one sample of a study of blood T cell repertoires in COVID-19. Generated by immunoSEQ multiplex PCR, the TCRdb table keeps only in-frame clones and is missing some. The table records 150,000 to 200,000 clones, around 85% of them present only once. Sequenced material: peripheral blood. The receptors were sampled from a man aged 50 to 59 with active or convalescent COVID-19. Each CDR3 is given with its conserved first and last residue. D genes are given only for firm matches. A clone size is listed for some rows: how often the clone was seen (once, few, many), or a class if it is expanded.

TRBJ1-1	.	TRBD1	TRBV19	CASSIQGVNTEAFF	TGTGCCAGTAGTATACAGGGGGTGAACACTGAAGCTTTCTTT
TRBJ2-1	.	TRBD2	TRBV14	CASSEVGGVSYNEQFF	TGTGCCAGCAGCGAGGTCGGGGGGGTCTCCTACAATGAGCAGTTCTTC
TRBJ1-3	.	.	TRBV28	CASSLGPGDTIYF	TGTGCCAGCAGTTTAGGACCCGGGGACACCATATATTTT
TRBJ1-5	few	.	TRBV28	CASSPSGRDSNQPQHF	TGTGCCAGCAGCCCCTCCGGGCGGGATAGCAATCAGCCCCAGCATTTT
TRBJ1-3	.	TRBD1	TRBV6-6	CASSPQGAGGNTIYF	TGTGCCAGCAGCCCTCAGGGGGCGGGAGGAAACACCATATATTTT
TRBJ2-5	.	TRBD2	TRBV7-2	CASSLVPPGLADQETQYF	TGTGCCAGCAGCTTAGTACCGCCGGGACTAGCGGACCAAGAGACCCAGTACTTC
TRBJ1-3	.	.	TRBV28	CASSQIPGVAGNTIYF	TGTGCCAGCAGTCAAATACCAGGGGTTGCTGGAAACACCATATATTTT
TRBJ2-5	few	TRBD2	TRBV4-1	CASSQDERGAHGETQYF	TGCGCCAGCAGCCAAGATGAGCGGGGGGCCCATGGAGAGACCCAGTACTTC
TRBJ1-5	.	TRBD1	TRBV30	CAWTRGSYQPQHF	TGTGCCTGGACCAGGGGGTCGTATCAGCCCCAGCATTTT
TRBJ1-3	.	.	TRBV4-3	CASSQDTGSSGNTIYF	TGCGCCAGCAGCCAAGATACAGGGAGCTCTGGAAACACCATATATTTT